Presented here are 6 T cell receptor beta chains from one specimen sequenced in a study of blood T cell repertoires in COVID-19. TCRdb's table, derived via immunoSEQ multiplex PCR, lists solely in-frame clones and lacks some. Of over 55,000 clones in the sample, around 81% were seen once. Source material: peripheral blood. These receptors all come from a man older than 75 with COVID-19, enrolled during active disease.

The V call is TRBV6-1, the J call TRBJ2-3; possible D gene TRBD2, 6 bases. This CDR3 is 16 amino acids long. Germline CDR1 and CDR2: MNHNS and SASEGT. V lost 4 bases, J lost 4 bases, and 18 bases lay in between. CDR3 loop: CASSAPSGWGADTQYF. DNA of the CDR3: TGTGCCAGCAGTGCCCCTTCTGGGTGGGGGGCAGATACGCAGTATTTT.

V and J are TRBV7-8 and TRBJ1-1; possible D gene TRBD1, 6 bases. Germline-derived CDR1 and CDR2 are SGHVS and FQNEAQ. Deletions cut 1 base from V and 1 base from J, with 7 bases between. The CDR3 length is 14 residues. The CDR3 DNA follows: TGTGCCAGCAGCTTAGTGACAGGGAACACTGAAGCTTTCTTT. Its translation: CASSLVTGNTEAFF. Combining the CDR3 with reference TRBV7-8 and TRBJ1-1 gives the whole variable domain GAGVSQSPRYKVAKRGQDVALRCDPISGHVSLFWYQQALGQGPEFLTYFQNEAQLDKSGLPSDRFFAERPEGSVSTLKIQRTQQEDSAVYLCASSLVTGNTEAFFGQGTRLTVV.

CDR3 sequence: CASSPPRAQTGELFF. CDR3 nucleotide sequence: TGTGCCAGCAGCCCCCCGAGGGCTCAAACCGGGGAGCTGTTTTTT. V and J are TRBV13 and TRBJ2-2, with a weak D call TRBD2 (5 bases). Germline lookup yields CDR1 PRHDT and CDR2 FYEKMQ (reference sequence). This CDR3 has 15 amino acids. V was trimmed by 5 bases and J by 5 bases, leaving 15 bases between them. Filled out from reference TRBV13 and TRBJ2-2, the complete variable domain reads AAGVIQSPRHLIKEKRETATLKCYPIPRHDTVYWYQQGPGQDPQFLISFYEKMQSDKGSIPDRFSAQQFSDYHSELNMSSLELGDSALYFCASSPPRAQTGELFFGEGSRLTVL.

The gene calls are TRBV5-1 and TRBJ1-1; 9 nucleotides align to TRBD1. V lost 5 bases to trimming and J lost 0 bases; unmatched junction nucleotides: 2. The CDR3 covers 14 residues. Germline CDR1 SGHRS, CDR2 YFSETQ. In DNA form, the CDR3 reads TGCGCCAGCAGTGGACAGGGGATGAACACTGAAGCTTTCTTT. Translation: CASSGQGMNTEAFF.

This chain uses TRBV3-1 (or the pseudogene TRBV3-2) with TRBJ2-7; the match to TRBD1 covers 7 bases. V was clipped by 4 bases and J by 6 bases; unmatched bases: 9. CDR1 is LGHDT and CDR2 is YNNKEL in the germline V gene (reference sequence). This CDR3 spans 14 amino acids. The CDR3 reads CASSRRQGKGEQYF. In nucleotides, the CDR3 is TGTGCCAGCAGCCGCCGACAGGGTAAGGGCGAGCAGTACTTC.

This chain links TRBV28 with TRBJ2-7, with D possibly TRBD2 on 6 matching bases. Germline CDR1 and CDR2: MDHEN and SYDVKM. The CDR3 is made up of 14 amino acids. The germline V and J ends were trimmed by 4 bases and 1 base, with 11 bases remaining between them. The CDR3 sequence is CASSSGLISYEQYF. The CDR3 nucleotides read TGTGCCAGCAGTTCGGGACTGATTTCCTACGAGCAGTACTTC.